This T cell receptor beta chain was profiled in a study of T-cell memory formation after mild COVID-19. One entry per CDR3 protein results from TCRdb running MiXCR on the 5' RACE reads. The table lists 300,000 to 350,000 distinct CDR3 sequences, around 19% of them singletons. This clonotype has just a few counts. The CDR3 has 15 amino acids. Germline loops: CDR1 SGHRS, CDR2 YFSETQ. The V end lost 0 bases, the J end lost 3 bases, and 13 bases lay between the germline ends. The sequencing sample was made of PBMCs or a T cell subset sorted from them (not recorded which). The origin of this receptor is a man aged 18 to 30 who had mild COVID-19 (a few samples of this study predate the infection). Cell type and time point are not known. V usage is TRBV5-1 and J usage is TRBJ2-7, with D perhaps being TRBD1 or TRBD2 (5 bases each). CDR3 protein: CASSLAGSFSYEQYF. As DNA, the CDR3 is TGCGCCAGCAGCTTGGCAGGGAGTTTTAGCTACGAGCAGTACTTC.